This T cell receptor beta chain was found in a study of blood T cell repertoires in COVID-19. Study context: Samples representing acute and convalescent COVID-19 were sourced from the United States, Italy and Spain.

Source study methods: Counts of nucleated cells, estimated from reference gene primer amplification, were obtained. Sequencing used immunoSEQ multiplex PCR; TCRdb keeps in-frame clones, though not all of them. That table is the source of V, J and clone size, and D and trimming were worked out from the DNA. The repertoire holds 100,000 to 150,000 clones, less than 85% seen once, with 12% in the top ten. The CDR3 has 16 amino acids. V was cut by 6 bases and J by 0 bases, with 17 bases left in between. Per the germline V gene, CDR1 is MGHDK and CDR2 is SYGVNS. Sequenced sample: peripheral blood. This sequence joins TRBV25-1 and TRBJ1-2, with D perhaps matching TRBD1 (6 bases). This sequence originates from a woman aged 55-69 years with acute or convalescent COVID-19. The CDR3 is CASRQTLTGTNYGYTF. Here the CDR3 DNA reads TGTGCCAGCAGGCAAACCTTGACAGGAACTAACTATGGCTACACCTTC.